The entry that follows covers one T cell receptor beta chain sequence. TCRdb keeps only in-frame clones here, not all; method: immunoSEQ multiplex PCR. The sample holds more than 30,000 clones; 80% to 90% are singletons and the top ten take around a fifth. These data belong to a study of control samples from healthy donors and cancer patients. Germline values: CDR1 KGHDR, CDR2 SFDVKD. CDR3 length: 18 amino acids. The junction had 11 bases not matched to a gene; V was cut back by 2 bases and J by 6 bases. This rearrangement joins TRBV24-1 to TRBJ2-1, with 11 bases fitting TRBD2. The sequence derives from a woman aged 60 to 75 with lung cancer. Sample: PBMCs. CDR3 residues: CATSDSPHSGRAANEQFF. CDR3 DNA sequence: TGTGCCACCAGTGATTCCCCCCATAGCGGGAGGGCCGCCAATGAGCAGTTCTTC.